This TCR beta chain derives from a study of T cells after yellow fever vaccination. Using its own MiXCR run on the 5' RACE reads, TCRdb lists one record per CDR3 protein. In the table there are about 130,000 distinct CDR3 sequences, 5% to 7.5% of which are singletons. At least ten counts were recorded for this clonotype. Germline values: CDR1 KGHDR, CDR2 SFDVKD. Trimming cost V 0 bases and J 6 bases, with 8 bases left between them. The CDR3 runs 14 residues. The V and J genes are TRBV24-1 and TRBJ2-1, with D unclear. The material sequenced was CD4+ T cells sorted from PBMCs, taken 10 days after the yellow fever booster vaccination. This TCR derives from a man aged 25-40 years who received the YFV17D yellow fever vaccine. CDR3 in DNA: TGTGCCACCAGTGATTTGAGGGAAGGCAATGAGCAGTTCTTC. Amino acid sequence: CATSDLREGNEQFF.